This T cell receptor (beta chain) was documented in a study of post-analysis software for immune sequencing data. Study-wide context: Disease courses included relapsing-remitting, secondary progressive and progressive-relapsing multiple sclerosis. Findings of the study overall: Samples from a shared batch, those prepared together, strongly co-clustered by F measure. A significant reduction in normalized Chao1 diversity was observed in multiple sclerosis patients versus controls. In patients, TRBV5-6, TRBV5-1 and TRBV20-1 belonged to four or five TRBV segments found more frequently than in controls.

Tagging with unique molecular identifiers was a feature of the TCR beta cDNA libraries. The T cell input of roughly 0.9 to 11 million gave approximately 500,000 cDNA molecules. TCRdb fed the PCR reads into MiXCR, producing one record per CDR3 protein. Found here are about 460,000 distinct CDR3 sequences, under 55% of them singletons; the top ten hold about 12%. The CDR3 has 15 amino acids. Deletions cut 5 bases from V and 0 bases from J, with 11 bases between. Germline assignment: CDR1 SEHNR and CDR2 FQNEAQ (reference sequence). As to this clonotype: Its antigen is as yet unknown.

The genes are TRBV7-9 and TRBJ1-5; D not certain. Sequenced: blood. The source of this sequence is a girl between 5 and 17 years old with multiple sclerosis. CDR3 nucleotide sequence: TGTGCCAGCAGCACATTCGGACTTAGCAATCAGCCCCAGCATTTT. This sequence encodes CASSTFGLSNQPQHF. The whole variable domain, filled in from reference TRBV7-9 and TRBJ1-5, reads DTGVSQNPRHKITKRGQNVTFRCDPISEHNRLYWYRQTLGQGPEFLTYFQNEAQLEKSRLLSDRFSAERPKGSFSTLEIQRTEQGDSAMYLCASSTFGLSNQPQHFGDGTRLSIL.